These 16 T cell receptor beta chains were sequenced from one sample in a study of T cells in Graves' hyperthyroidism and ophthalmopathy. RNA transcripts yielded amplified TCR beta CDR3 regions. A first-round RT-PCR of the TCR CDR3 used the HTBI primer set. Each CDR3 protein gets one entry after TCRdb re-called the multiplex PCR reads with MiXCR. The sample has hundreds of thousands of distinct CDR3 sequences, roughly 14% seen once; the top ten hold around 13%. The sequenced material came from blood. The source is a woman in her forties or fifties with Graves' ophthalmopathy.

The chain links TRBV12-3 or TRBV12-4 to TRBJ1-5, with D maybe TRBD1 (6 bases). There are 15 residues in the CDR3. V was cut by 7 bases and J by 3 bases, with 16 bases left in between. This chain's CDR3 is CASTASGAYNQPQHF. The CDR3 DNA sequence: TGTGCCAGCACCGCGTCAGGGGCTTACAATCAGCCCCAGCATTTT.

This clonotype was seen a few times. The chain joins TRBV24-1 to TRBJ2-1; possibly TRBD1 or TRBD2 for D (5 bases each). CDR1 KGHDR and CDR2 SFDVKD come from the germline V gene. V was trimmed by 4 bases and J by 10 bases, leaving 13 bases between them. The CDR3 loop spans 13 amino acids. For the CDR3, the DNA is TGTGCCACCAGTGAATCAGGCTGGGGGGAGCAGTTCTTC. This gives the protein CATSESGWGEQFF.

This clonotype was seen at least ten times. V is TRBV3-1 and J is TRBJ2-1; a possible D gene is TRBD2 (5 bases). The CDR3 is 12 amino acids. Germline values: CDR1 LGHDT, CDR2 YNNKEL (reference sequence). V shed 6 bases and J shed 7 bases, with 10 bases lying between them. The CDR3 region has the DNA TGTGCCAGCAGGACTAAAGGGAATGAGCAGTTCTTC. This codes for CASRTKGNEQFF.

This clonotype appeared many times. The chain employs TRBV3-1 and TRBJ1-2, with 8 bases identical to TRBD1. J lost 0 bases, V lost 5 bases, and 8 bases had no gene match. The CDR3 runs 16 residues. Germline-derived CDR1 and CDR2 are LGHDT and YNNKEL (reference sequence). The chain's CDR3 is CASSASGQATNYGYTF. The CDR3 bases are TGTGCCAGCAGCGCCTCGGGACAGGCTACTAACTATGGCTACACCTTC.

The V and J genes are TRBV12-3 or TRBV12-4 and TRBJ2-7, with 7 bases aligning to TRBD1. With 5 bases clipped from V and 6 bases from J, the junction kept 13 bases outside the gene matches. The CDR3 is 15 residues long. CDR3 amino acids: CASSKGTEAFREQYF. The CDR3, as DNA: TGTGCCAGCAGTAAAGGGACAGAAGCTTTCCGCGAGCAGTACTTC.

This clonotype was counted between two and nine times. The V and J genes are TRBV6-5 and TRBJ2-2, with D perhaps TRBD1 or TRBD2 (7 bases each). Per the germline V gene, CDR1 is MNHEY and CDR2 is SVGAGI. This CDR3 comprises 18 residues. Trimming took 0 bases from V and 3 from J, leaving 17 bases between them. The CDR3 coding sequence is TGTGCCAGCAGTTACTCAGACCCAGGGGGGGTGTACACCGGGGAGCTGTTTTTT. As protein: CASSYSDPGGVYTGELFF.

Only a few counts were recorded for this clonotype. CDR3 residues: CASSLSRAHQPQHF. CDR3 nucleotides: TGTGCCAGCAGTTTAAGCAGGGCCCATCAGCCCCAGCATTTT. This chain joins TRBV27 and TRBJ1-5, with a weak D call TRBD1 (5 bases). CDR3 size: 14 residues. Germline lookup yields CDR1 MNHEY and CDR2 SMNVEV (reference sequence). Trimming removed 2 bases at V and 5 bases at J, with 10 bases between.

At least ten counts were recorded for this clonotype. The chain joins TRBV20-1 to TRBJ1-1; D gene unclear. Germline-derived CDR1 and CDR2 are DFQATT and SNEGSKA (reference sequence). The ends were cut back, 0 bases at V and 5 bases at J, with 10 bases in the middle. This CDR3 is 13 amino acids long. CDR3 sequence reads: CSARDYRETEAFF. The CDR3 DNA reads TGCAGTGCTAGAGATTACCGAGAGACTGAAGCTTTCTTT.

This clonotype was seen a few times. This chain connects TRBV24-1 to TRBJ1-5; a weak D match, TRBD1 (5 bases). The germline CDR1 and CDR2 sequences are KGHDR and SFDVKD. The CDR3 length is 14 residues. V lost 5 bases and J 0 bases, leaving 7 bases between the germline ends. This chain's CDR3 is CATSAGHSNQPQHF. As DNA, the CDR3 is TGTGCCACCAGTGCGGGGCATAGCAATCAGCCCCAGCATTTT.

In this sample, this clonotype turned up a few times. This sequence joins TRBV5-1 and TRBJ1-1; D might be TRBD1 (5 bases). The CDR3 sequence is 15 residues long. V gave up 1 base and J gave up 3 bases, with 13 bases separating them. Germline V gene sequence: CDR1 SGHRS, CDR2 YFSETQ. The CDR3 sequence: CASSLIGRGDTEAFF. The CDR3 bases are TGCGCCAGCAGCTTGATAGGGCGGGGGGACACTGAAGCTTTCTTT.

This clonotype has a count of ten or more. V usage is TRBV15 and J usage is TRBJ2-2, with no clear D. V was clipped by 4 bases and J by 4 bases, with 16 bases between them. CDR1 is LNHNV, CDR2 YYDKDF, per germline (reference sequence). This CDR3 is 16 amino acids long. The CDR3 nucleotides read TGTGCCACCAGCATCAGCCCCACGTCGGGCACCGGGGAGCTGTTTTTT. Amino acids: CATSISPTSGTGELFF.

This clonotype has a count of ten or more. This chain connects TRBV5-1 to TRBJ1-4; 7 bases agree with TRBD1. V was pared by 5 bases and J by 8 bases, with 9 bases of the junction left unmatched. The CDR3 spans 14 residues. Looked up from germline, CDR1 is SGHRS and CDR2 is YFSETQ. The CDR3 DNA is TGCGCCAGCAGGACAGGGAGTGCGGAAGAAAAACTGTTTTTT. This translates into CASRTGSAEEKLFF.

The chain employs TRBV11-3 and TRBJ2-1, with 11 positions matching TRBD1. CDR3 length: 15 amino acids. Germline V gene sequence: CDR1 SGHNT, CDR2 YENEEA. Losses at the gene ends were 3 bases for V and 9 bases for J; bases not matched to a gene: 7. The CDR3 region has the DNA TGTGCCAGCAGCTTGCAGGGACAGGGGGATGTTGAGCAGTTCTTC. It encodes CASSLQGQGDVEQFF. Full variable domain (missing parts from reference TRBV11-3 and TRBJ2-1): EAGVVQSPRYKIIEKKQPVAFWCNPISGHNTLYWYLQNLGQGPELLIRYENEEAVDDSQLPKDRFSAERLKGVDSTLKIQPAELGDSAVYLCASSLQGQGDVEQFFGPGTRLTVL.

This clonotype appeared many times. The chain uses TRBV5-5 and TRBJ2-7; TRBD1 matches at 7 bases. The V segment lost 4 bases and the J segment 4 bases; nucleotides outside the gene matches: 11. The CDR3 totals 15 residues. Germline CDR1 is SGHKS and CDR2 is YYEKEE (reference sequence). The chain's CDR3 is CASSPLGTEKYEQYF. The CDR3 bases are TGTGCCAGCAGCCCCCTGGGGACAGAGAAATACGAGCAGTACTTC.

This clonotype came up many times. One end of the junction does not line up with germline, which may come from a read error. The chain uses TRBV7-2 and TRBJ2-7, with 7 bases lining up with TRBD1. Germline lookup yields CDR1 SGHTA and CDR2 FQGNSA. The CDR3 is made up of 16 amino acids. Written as DNA, the CDR3 is TGTGCCAGCAGATTAGACGGGACAGCTACCCTCTACGAGCAGTACTTC. It translates to CASRLDGTATLYEQYF. The full variable domain, rest sourced from reference TRBV7-2 and TRBJ2-7, is GAGVSQSPSNKVTEKGKDVELRCDPISGHTALYWYRQSLGQGLEFLIYFQGNSAPDKSGLPSDRFSAERTGGSVSTLTIQRTQQEDSAVYLCASRLDGTATLYEQYFGPGTRLTVT.

In this sample, this clonotype turned up a few times. It may be a read error: a sequence one base away is much more abundant. V gene TRBV2 combines with J gene TRBJ2-1; D remains unclear. CDR1 and CDR2 (germline): SNHLY, FYNNEI. The CDR3 consists of 13 residues. CDR3 bases: TGTGCCAACAGTGTATACGTATACAATGAGCAGTTCTTC. Translation gives CANSVYVYNEQFF.